The 26 T cell receptor beta chains below all came from one sample that was sequenced in a study of blood T cell repertoires in COVID-19. The protocol was immunoSEQ multiplex PCR, while the TCRdb copy is restricted to in-frame clones and leaves out a portion. The profile shows 250,000 to 350,000 clones, approximately 90% of them singletons. Input material: peripheral blood. The source is a woman aged 50 to 60 with COVID-19, enrolled during active disease.

The chain carries TRBV2 and TRBJ2-7, with 12 bases lining up with TRBD2. Germline loops: CDR1 SNHLY, CDR2 FYNNEI. The CDR3 has 14 amino acids. J was trimmed by 2 bases and V by 8 bases; bases with no gene match: 4. CDR3 DNA sequence: TGTGCCAGCTGGACTAGCGGGAACCCCTACGAGCAGTACTTC. Encoded protein: CASWTSGNPYEQYF.

This clone has a handful of counts. The DNA of the CDR3 is TGTGCCACCAGCAGAGATGTGCGGGGGGATTCACCCCTCCACTTT. This encodes CATSRDVRGDSPLHF. The chain links TRBV15 to TRBJ1-6; a possible D gene is TRBD1 (5 bases). The CDR3 sequence is 15 residues long. CDR1 is LNHNV, CDR2 YYDKDF, per germline (reference sequence). Trimming removed 0 bases at V and 8 bases at J, with 11 bases between.

The chain has TRBV10-3 and TRBJ2-5; TRBD2 might be the D (6 bases). The germline V gene has CDR1 ENHRY and CDR2 SYGVKD. The CDR3 spans 15 residues. V gave up 6 bases and J gave up 5 bases, with 19 bases separating them. The CDR3 is CAIRSGAGLWETQYF. The CDR3 DNA follows: TGTGCCATCAGGTCCGGGGCGGGATTGTGGGAGACCCAGTACTTC.

The chain uses TRBV6-6 and TRBJ2-5; 7 positions agree with TRBD1. Per the germline V gene, CDR1 is MNHNY and CDR2 is SVGAGI (reference sequence). J lost 5 bases, V lost 7 bases, and 7 bases had no gene match. The CDR3 loop spans 13 amino acids. CDR3 loop: CASINRGGETQYF. CDR3 bases: TGTGCCAGCATCAACAGGGGTGGGGAGACCCAGTACTTC.

This chain links TRBV5-1 with TRBJ2-7, with 8 bases that match TRBD1. Germline V gene lookup returns CDR1 SGHRS and CDR2 YFSETQ. The V and J ends lost 7 bases and 4 bases, in that order; junction bases with no gene match: 4. The CDR3 spans 12 residues. CDR3 protein: CASWGDRYEQYF. The CDR3 DNA follows: TGCGCCAGCTGGGGGGACAGGTACGAGCAGTACTTC.

This clone was observed many times. Additional DNA sequences in this sample encode the identical CDR3. The chain uses TRBV19 and TRBJ1-4; 7 bases align to TRBD1. CDR1 is LNHDA, CDR2 SQIVND, per germline (reference sequence). The CDR3 runs to 15 residues. The V and J ends lost 5 bases and 7 bases, in that order; junction bases with no gene match: 10. Here the CDR3 reads CASSALTGAGEKLFF. Written as DNA, the CDR3 is TGTGCCAGTAGTGCTCTAACAGGGGCGGGTGAAAAACTGTTTTTT.

The rearrangement joins TRBV7-2 to TRBJ2-7; 15 positions match TRBD2. V was clipped by 4 bases and J by 2 bases; unmatched bases: 6. Germline V gives CDR1 SGHTA, CDR2 FQGNSA. CDR3 size: 17 residues. DNA of the CDR3: TGTGCCAGCAGCTCAGGGGGACTAGCGGGGGGTCCCTACGAGCAGTACTTC. Protein product: CASSSGGLAGGPYEQYF.

The J gene is TRBJ1-5, the V gene TRBV2; D unclear. Deletions cut 8 bases from V and 3 bases from J, with 5 bases between. Germline CDR1 is SNHLY and CDR2 is FYNNEI. This CDR3 spans 11 amino acids. CDR3 protein: CASRSNQPQHF. The DNA of the CDR3 is TGTGCCAGCCGGTCCAATCAGCCCCAGCATTTT. Filled out from reference TRBV2 and TRBJ1-5, the complete variable domain reads EPEVTQTPSHQVTQMGQEVILRCVPISNHLYFYWYRQILGQKVEFLVSFYNNEISEKSEIFDDQFSVERPDGSNFTLKIRSTKLEDSAMYFCASRSNQPQHFGDGTRLSIL.

The rearrangement uses TRBV7-9 and TRBJ2-3, with TRBD2 identical over 8 bases. This CDR3 has 16 residues. V trimming: 6 bases; J trimming: 6 bases; junction bases outside the gene matches: 14. Germline V gene lookup returns CDR1 SEHNR and CDR2 FQNEAQ (reference sequence). CDR3 in amino acids: CASSPDLAGPRDTQYF. In DNA form, the CDR3 reads TGTGCCAGCAGTCCAGATTTAGCGGGGCCGCGGGATACGCAGTATTTT.

This chain uses TRBV11-2 with TRBJ2-3; TRBD1 aligns across 9 bases. The length of the CDR3 is 16 residues. Per germline, CDR1 SGHAT and CDR2 FQNNGV. The junction had 10 bases not matched to a gene; V was cut back by 5 bases and J by 4 bases. The CDR3 sequence is CASSLTFTGGSDTQYF. CDR3 coding DNA: TGTGCCAGCAGCCTAACCTTCACAGGGGGCTCAGATACGCAGTATTTT.

The chain is built from TRBV19 and TRBJ2-7; D is perhaps TRBD1 (5 bases). This CDR3 comprises 15 residues. V was trimmed by 0 bases and J by 0 bases, leaving 9 bases between them. Germline V gene data show CDR1 as LNHDA and CDR2 as SQIVND (reference sequence). CDR3 amino acids: CASSIERGGSYEQYF. The DNA for the CDR3 is TGTGCCAGTAGTATAGAAAGGGGTGGCTCCTACGAGCAGTACTTC.

The J gene is TRBJ1-2, the V gene TRBV28; D not resolved. The V end was cut by 7 bases, the J end by 7 bases, with 19 bases between. The CDR3 has 14 residues. CDR1 is MDHEN and CDR2 is SYDVKM in the germline V gene. The CDR3 is CASTFVSLGSGYTF. The CDR3 bases are TGTGCCAGCACGTTCGTATCATTGGGGAGTGGCTACACCTTC.

The rearrangement uses TRBV10-3 and TRBJ2-2, with D perhaps TRBD1 (6 bases). V lost 4 bases and J lost 7, with 25 bases in between. The CDR3 runs to 18 residues. The V gene's germline CDR1 is ENHRY and CDR2 SYGVKD. CDR3 in DNA: TGTGCCATCAGTGCCCGGCAGGGACAAGGTGGGACGAGCGGGGAGCTGTTTTTT. This codes for CAISARQGQGGTSGELFF.

This clone was seen a few times. The chain is built from TRBV9 and TRBJ1-2; 7 nucleotides line up with TRBD1. After removal of 1 base from V and 4 bases from J, the junction contained 7 bases not matched to a gene. CDR3 length: 15 amino acids. CDR1 is SGDLS, CDR2 YYNGEE, per germline. The CDR3 region is CASSVRDSRGYGYTF. In DNA form, the CDR3 reads TGTGCCAGCAGCGTACGGGACAGCAGGGGCTATGGCTACACCTTC.

V usage is TRBV10-3 and J usage is TRBJ1-5; 7 bases agree with TRBD1. Per germline, CDR1 ENHRY and CDR2 SYGVKD. V trimming: 3 bases; J trimming: 2 bases; junction bases outside the gene matches: 4. CDR3 length equals 15 residues. The CDR3 DNA is TGTGCCATCAGTGAAAGGGGGCAGGGCAATCAGCCCCAGCATTTT. Its protein product is CAISERGQGNQPQHF.

This clone was recorded a few times. This CDR3 reads CASSGGQQNYGYTF. The CDR3 DNA reads TGTGCCTCTAGCGGGGGACAGCAAAACTATGGCTACACCTTC. The chain combines TRBV24-1 with TRBJ1-2, with TRBD1 matching over 7 bases. Germline CDR1 and CDR2: KGHDR and SFDVKD. V lost 12 bases to trimming and J lost 2 bases; unmatched junction nucleotides: 11. This CDR3 is 14 amino acids long.

The chain recombines TRBV2 with TRBJ1-5; D is perhaps TRBD1 (6 bases). Germline V gene data show CDR1 as SNHLY and CDR2 as FYNNEI. The V and J ends lost 5 bases and 4 bases respectively, with 18 bases between them. The CDR3 covers 16 residues. CDR3: CASSYHRDTSNQPQHF. CDR3 coding DNA: TGTGCCAGCAGTTACCACCGGGACACCTCTAATCAGCCCCAGCATTTT.

The genes are TRBV12-5 and TRBJ2-5; 8 bases map to TRBD1. This CDR3 comprises 15 residues. V shed 6 bases, J shed 6 bases, and the junction held 12 bases outside the gene matches. The germline V gene encodes CDR1 LGHNT and CDR2 FRNRAP. The CDR3 reads CASGRGQGSRQTQYF. The CDR3 DNA sequence: TGTGCTAGTGGACGCGGACAGGGCTCTCGGCAGACCCAGTACTTC. Full variable domain (rest looked up from reference TRBV12-5 and TRBJ2-5): DARVTQTPRHKVTEMGQEVTMRCQPILGHNTVFWYRQTMMQGLELLAYFRNRAPLDDSGMPKDRFSAEMPDATLATLKIQPSEPRDSAVYFCASGRGQGSRQTQYFGPGTRLLVL.

This clone was counted a few times. This sequence joins TRBV7-2 and TRBJ1-2; D ambiguous. The CDR3 sequence is 14 residues long. Looked up from germline, CDR1 is SGHTA and CDR2 is FQGNSA. V gave up 1 base and J gave up 4 bases, with 10 bases separating them. The CDR3 DNA sequence: TGTGCCAGCAGCTTAGGGTCAGGTTCCTATGGCTACACCTTC. Its translation is CASSLGSGSYGYTF. Complete variable domain (other parts from reference TRBV7-2 and TRBJ1-2): GAGVSQSPSNKVTEKGKDVELRCDPISGHTALYWYRQSLGQGLEFLIYFQGNSAPDKSGLPSDRFSAERTGGSVSTLTIQRTQQEDSAVYLCASSLGSGSYGYTFGSGTRLTVV.

The rearrangement links TRBV27 to TRBJ2-1; TRBD1 is a possible D gene (5 bases). The CDR3 totals 16 residues. Per the germline V gene, CDR1 is MNHEY and CDR2 is SMNVEV (reference sequence). V lost 6 bases and J lost 6, with 21 bases in between. For the CDR3, the DNA is TGTGCCAGCAGAATGGTCCAGGGCCGCCGTAGCAATGAGCAGTTCTTC. Residues: CASRMVQGRRSNEQFF.

The rearrangement uses TRBV11-2 and TRBJ2-2, with 12 bases aligning to TRBD2. CDR3 size: 19 residues. The germline V gene encodes CDR1 SGHAT and CDR2 FQNNGV. V dropped 5 bases and J dropped 4; count of bases not matched to a gene: 14. CDR3: CASSRRVASGRAATGELFF. In nucleotides, the CDR3 is TGTGCCAGCAGCCGTAGAGTGGCTAGCGGGAGGGCCGCCACCGGGGAGCTGTTTTTT. The whole variable domain, remainder taken from reference TRBV11-2 and TRBJ2-2, is EAGVAQSPRYKIIEKRQSVAFWCNPISGHATLYWYQQILGQGPKLLIQFQNNGVVDDSQLPKDRFSAERLKGVDSTLKIQPAKLEDSAVYLCASSRRVASGRAATGELFFGEGSRLTVL.

This clone was recorded once. The rearrangement uses TRBV7-9 and TRBJ2-7; 9 positions agree with TRBD1. The CDR3 consists of 15 residues. Germline V gives CDR1 SEHNR, CDR2 FQNEAQ (reference sequence). V trimming: 5 bases; J trimming: 5 bases; junction bases outside the gene matches: 10. The CDR3 nucleotides are TGTGCCAGCAGCCCTTTCGGACAGGGGAAGGACGAGCAGTACTTC. It encodes CASSPFGQGKDEQYF.

The rearrangement joins TRBV30 to TRBJ2-7; 11 positions agree with TRBD2. The CDR3 has 15 residues. CDR1 is GTSNPN and CDR2 is SVGIG in the germline V gene (reference sequence). With 4 bases clipped from V and 2 bases from J, the junction kept 7 bases outside the gene matches. The CDR3 spells CAWTSVAGGTYEQYF. The CDR3, as DNA: TGTGCCTGGACGAGTGTAGCGGGAGGGACCTACGAGCAGTACTTC.

The V and J genes are TRBV5-6 and TRBJ1-4; D is perhaps TRBD1 (6 bases). CDR1 and CDR2 (germline): SGHDT, YYEEEE. The CDR3 covers 15 residues. The V and J ends lost 2 bases and 8 bases respectively, with 16 bases between them. The CDR3 bases are TGTGCCAGCAGCTTCGATACAGGGCGGGTAGAAAAACTGTTTTTT. Its translation: CASSFDTGRVEKLFF.

The chain combines TRBV19 with TRBJ2-5; 10 bases are a match to TRBD2. Germline CDR1 LNHDA, CDR2 SQIVND (reference sequence). The ends lost 4 bases at V and 3 bases at J; junction bases unmatched: 5. The CDR3 contains 15 residues. For the CDR3, the DNA is TGTGCCAGTAGTAGTCCGGGACTAGCGAAAGAGACCCAGTACTTC. Translation gives CASSSPGLAKETQYF.

The rearrangement uses TRBV7-9 and TRBJ2-5; 14 bases agree with TRBD2. Germline CDR1 reads SEHNR; CDR2 reads FQNEAQ (reference sequence). The CDR3 spans 16 residues. J lost 4 bases, V lost 5 bases, and 6 bases had no gene match. The CDR3 is CASSRRLAGGSETQYF. Written as DNA, the CDR3 is TGTGCCAGCAGCCGCCGACTAGCGGGAGGGTCAGAGACCCAGTACTTC.